This TCR beta chain was captured in a study of OX40 agonist ivuxolimab in advanced cancers. General observations from the study: CD8+ T cells showed, on average, more clonal expansion than CD4+ cells.

A word on this clone: Its antigen remains unidentified.

The CDR3 contains 16 residues. Trimming at V came to 0 bases and at J to 4 bases, leaving 6 bases not matched to a gene. The germline CDR1 and CDR2 sequences are SGDLS and YYNGEE. This table comes from immunoSEQ multiplex PCR, and its TCRdb copy is limited to in-frame clones, with some not included. The sample gives 57,000 or so clones, about 88% of which show up once; under 4.5% is in the top ten. Sample: CD4+ or CD8+ T cells sorted from blood, taken in a trial of the OX40 agonist ivuxolimab. The chain has TRBV9 and TRBJ1-2, with 10 bases identical to TRBD1. The receptor comes from an adult with an advanced solid tumor such as melanoma, head and neck, liver or kidney cancer. CDR3 DNA: TGTGCCAGCAGCGTAGGGGGGACAGGGGCCGGCTATGGCTACACCTTC. This encodes CASSVGGTGAGYGYTF.